These T cell receptor beta chains were read from a single sample in a study of shared clonotypes between healthy human individuals. The data were produced by immunoSEQ multiplex PCR, yet TCRdb's version contains in-frame clones alone and is incomplete. The profile shows about 1,900,000 clones, about 95% of them singletons. The sample comprised naive CD8+ T cells sorted from blood. These receptor sequences come from a young man in good health. Each CDR3 is given with its conserved first and last residue. A D gene is named only where the DNA matches it firmly. Clone sizes are given selectively: once, few, many, or a class where the clone is expanded.

V gene,clone size,J gene,D gene,CDR3 DNA,CDR3 protein
TRBV6-5,.,TRBJ2-2,.,TGTGCCAGCAGTTACTCCGGCCAGACCGGGGAGCTGTTTTTT,CASSYSGQTGELFF
TRBV5-4,.,TRBJ2-3,.,TGTGCCAGCAGCTTTGGCGTGGGACCGGGACATCTAACTAGCACAGATACGCAGTATTTT,CASSFGVGPGHLTSTDTQYF
TRBV11-2,once,TRBJ2-5,.,TGTGCCAGCAGCCCTACAGCCAGCGGAGACAGAGGCGAGACCCAGTACTTC,CASSPTASGDRGETQYF
TRBV10-1,few,TRBJ2-7,.,TGCGCCAGCAGTGACGGGACTGGGGAGCAGTACTTC,CASSDGTGEQYF
TRBV27,.,TRBJ2-1,.,TGTGCCAGCAGTTCCCTCAATGAGCAGTTCTTC,CASSSLNEQFF
TRBV13,.,TRBJ2-2,TRBD2,TGTGCCAGCAGCTTCACCGGGACTAGCGTCACCGGGGAGCTGTTTTTT,CASSFTGTSVTGELFF
TRBV2,.,TRBJ2-3,.,TGTGCCAGCAGTGAAGCGGCAGATACGCAGTATTTT,CASSEAADTQYF
TRBV4-1,.,TRBJ2-5,TRBD2,TGCGCCAGCAGCCAAGGAGGAGCGGGAGTAAGAAAGACCCAGTACTTC,CASSQGGAGVRKTQYF
TRBV7-2,.,TRBJ2-1,.,TGTGCCAGCAGCGAGGGGGGACAGCTTACCAATGAGCAGTTCTTC,CASSEGGQLTNEQFF
TRBV5-8,.,TRBJ2-3,.,TGTGCCAGCAGCTTGGGGGGGCGTTACACAGATACGCAGTATTTT,CASSLGGRYTDTQYF
TRBV2,.,TRBJ1-5,.,TGTGCCAGCACAGGGGAATATAGCAATCAGCCCCAGCATTTT,CASTGEYSNQPQHF
TRBV4-1,.,TRBJ1-4,TRBD1,TGCGCCAGCAGCAACTCGGGACAGGGCAATGAAAAACTGTTTTTT,CASSNSGQGNEKLFF
TRBV6-6,.,TRBJ2-3,.,TGTGCCAGCGTTCGCGTCCCTGCTAGCACAGATACGCAGTATTTT,CASVRVPASTDTQYF
TRBV7-8,once,TRBJ2-7,TRBD2,TGTGCCAGCAGCTCACTAGCGGGGAGCTCCTACGAGCAGTACTTC,CASSSLAGSSYEQYF